The 6 T cell receptor beta chains presented below share a single source sample, sequenced in a study of shared clonotypes between healthy human individuals. TCRdb's table, derived via immunoSEQ multiplex PCR, lists solely in-frame clones and lacks some. This table holds about 1 million clones, approximately 76% found once. Material for sequencing was memory CD4+ T cells sorted from blood. Described subset: CD45RA-negative fraction. Receptor source: a man aged 18 to 30 in good health.

This chain uses TRBV2 with TRBJ2-1; 7 nucleotides agree with TRBD2. V was pared by 6 bases and J by 12 bases, with 8 bases of the junction left unmatched. Per germline, CDR1 SNHLY and CDR2 FYNNEI. CDR3 length: 12 residues. This chain's CDR3 is CASRAPSGSQFF. As DNA, the CDR3 is TGTGCCAGCAGGGCCCCTAGCGGTTCGCAGTTCTTC.

This clone has just one count. The CDR3 protein is CAWNGLAPDTQYF. The DNA for the CDR3 is TGTGCCTGGAACGGACTAGCGCCGGATACGCAGTATTTT. The chain combines TRBV30 with TRBJ2-3, with 9 positions matching TRBD2. The CDR3 has 13 residues. V dropped 4 bases and J dropped 6; count of bases not matched to a gene: 5. Germline CDR1 GTSNPN, CDR2 SVGIG (reference sequence).

Concerning this clone: This specimen includes other DNA sequences encoding the same CDR3. V is TRBV18 and J is TRBJ1-5, with D unclear. Trimming removed 2 bases from V and 4 bases from J, with 6 bases in between. The CDR3 covers 13 residues. Per the germline V gene, CDR1 is KGHSH and CDR2 is LQKENI. The CDR3, as DNA: TGTGCCAGCTCACCAGGGAATAATCAGCCCCAGCATTTT. Amino acid sequence: CASSPGNNQPQHF.

The V call is TRBV2, the J call TRBJ2-3, with 8 bases matching TRBD2. CDR1 is SNHLY and CDR2 is FYNNEI in the germline V gene. V lost 3 bases and J lost 4; bases outside the gene matches: 3. This CDR3 spans 14 amino acids. CDR3 protein: CASSDRGLADTQYF. Written as DNA, the CDR3 is TGTGCCAGCAGTGACAGGGGACTAGCAGATACGCAGTATTTT.

V usage is TRBV18 and J usage is TRBJ2-5; D tentatively fits TRBD1 or TRBD2 (5 bases each). This CDR3 comprises 15 residues. Deletions cut 6 bases from V and 2 bases from J, with 16 bases between. Germline V gives CDR1 KGHSH, CDR2 LQKENI. The chain's CDR3 is CASSNQGVGQETQYF. The CDR3 bases are TGTGCCAGCTCCAATCAGGGAGTTGGGCAAGAGACCCAGTACTTC.

The chain carries TRBV5-1 and TRBJ2-7; 10 nucleotides line up with TRBD1. The CDR3 length is 16 residues. The ends lost 0 bases at V and 5 bases at J; junction bases unmatched: 8. CDR1 and CDR2 (germline): SGHRS, YFSETQ. The CDR3 region is CASSLAVGTGEDEQYF. In DNA form, the CDR3 reads TGCGCCAGCAGCTTGGCCGTAGGGACAGGGGAGGACGAGCAGTACTTC.